Each of the 9 T cell receptor beta chains below was sequenced from the same sample in a study of shared clonotypes between healthy human individuals. The data were produced by immunoSEQ multiplex PCR, yet TCRdb's version contains in-frame clones alone and is incomplete. This table holds approximately 530,000 clones, 95% to 96% found once. What was sequenced was naive CD4+ T cells sorted from blood. Sample subset: CD45RA+ positively selected. The receptors come from a young woman in good health.

This clone was recorded only once. The rearrangement links TRBV5-1 to TRBJ1-6; 8 nucleotides line up with TRBD1. Germline trimming cut 5 bases from V and 7 bases from J; bases unmatched to any gene: 5. The CDR3 contains 14 residues. Germline CDR1 SGHRS, CDR2 YFSETQ. The CDR3 spells CASRNDRGNSPLHF. In DNA form, the CDR3 reads TGCGCCAGCAGGAACGACAGGGGAAATTCACCCCTCCACTTT.

The V and J genes are TRBV5-6 and TRBJ2-4, with D hard to call. The length of the CDR3 is 19 residues. The V end was cut by 1 base, the J end by 0 bases, with 20 bases between. The germline gives CDR1 SGHDT, CDR2 YYEEEE. The CDR3 protein is CASSLFRVSRGVAKNIQYF. CDR3 sequence (DNA): TGTGCCAGCAGCTTGTTCCGCGTCTCCAGAGGTGTAGCCAAAAACATTCAGTACTTC.

The genes are TRBV28 and TRBJ2-3, with 7 bases matching TRBD2. The CDR3 consists of 15 residues. Germline CDR1 is MDHEN and CDR2 is SYDVKM. With V trimmed by 5 bases and J by 0 bases, 5 bases remained unmatched. The chain's CDR3 is CASSHSGSSTDTQYF. As DNA, the CDR3 is TGTGCCAGCAGTCATAGCGGGTCTAGCACAGATACGCAGTATTTT.

V is TRBV5-8 and J is TRBJ1-1; tentatively, D is TRBD1 (6 bases). CDR1 is SGHTS and CDR2 is YDEGEE in the germline V gene. V was shortened by 4 bases and J by 6 bases, with 13 bases between the two germline ends. The CDR3 has 13 amino acids. In nucleotides, the CDR3 is TGTGCCAGCAGCGCGACAGGAGTATCTGAAGCTTTCTTT. It encodes CASSATGVSEAFF.

The rearrangement uses TRBV4-1 and TRBJ2-1; a weak D match, TRBD2 (5 bases). CDR3 length: 17 amino acids. Per germline, CDR1 MGHRA and CDR2 YSYEKL. The V end lost 1 base, the J end lost 2 bases, and 15 bases lay between the germline ends. The CDR3 bases are TGCGCCAGCAGCCAAGTCGCAGGCAAGCGGCCCTACAATGAGCAGTTCTTC. Protein sequence: CASSQVAGKRPYNEQFF.

V and J are TRBV29-1 and TRBJ2-7; a possible D gene is TRBD1 (6 bases). The V and J ends lost 7 bases and 0 bases respectively, with 13 bases between them. The CDR3 loop spans 13 amino acids. Per germline, CDR1 SQVTM and CDR2 ANQGSEA. The CDR3 DNA follows: TGCAGCGCTTCGAGGACAGACTCCTACGAGCAGTACTTC. Translated, it gives CSASRTDSYEQYF.

This chain connects TRBV5-1 to TRBJ1-1, with TRBD1 identical over 7 bases. CDR1 is SGHRS and CDR2 is YFSETQ in the germline V gene. The CDR3 totals 15 residues. Losses at the gene ends were 2 bases for V and 1 base for J; bases not matched to a gene: 5. The CDR3 spells CASSLPGQPNTEAFF. Here the CDR3 DNA reads TGCGCCAGCAGCTTACCGGGACAGCCGAACACTGAAGCTTTCTTT.

V is TRBV30 and J is TRBJ2-2; 7 positions agree with TRBD1. Germline V gives CDR1 GTSNPN, CDR2 SVGIG (reference sequence). J was trimmed by 4 bases and V by 5 bases; bases with no gene match: 4. The CDR3 is 13 amino acids. CDR3 nucleotide sequence: TGTGCCTGGCAGGGACAGCGCACCGGGGAGCTGTTTTTT. This sequence encodes CAWQGQRTGELFF.

This rearrangement joins TRBV7-9 to TRBJ1-1; D gene uncertain. The CDR3 sequence is 13 residues long. V was clipped by 1 base and J by 0 bases, with 3 bases between them. The germline V gene encodes CDR1 SEHNR and CDR2 FQNEAQ (reference sequence). In nucleotides, the CDR3 is TGTGCCAGCAGCTTAGAACTGAACACTGAAGCTTTCTTT. Translation: CASSLELNTEAFF.